This T cell receptor (beta chain) came from a study of PD-1 blockade in mismatch repair-deficient tumors. Overall study: Patients had roughly twelve mismatch repair-deficient cancer types, all previously treated and progressing.

TCRs were sequenced from a few patients responding to pembrolizumab. Germline loops: CDR1 LNHDA, CDR2 SQIVND (reference sequence). This CDR3 has 13 amino acids. Data came from immunoSEQ multiplex PCR; TCRdb stores just in-frame clones and leaves some out. The sample yields around 33,000 clones, 65% to 85% seen once. The TCR sequence derives from an adult with mismatch repair-deficient cancer. V gene TRBV19 combines with J gene TRBJ2-3; unclear D gene. This material consisted of PBMCs, taken roughly 6 weeks after starting pembrolizumab. CDR3 coding DNA: TGTGCTGTCGCCGGTGCTAACACAGATACGCAGTATTTT. Translated: CAVAGANTDTQYF.